One sample yielded the 2 T cell receptor beta chains listed below, sequenced in a study of T cell repertoires in cytomegalovirus infection. TCRdb itself ran the reads through MiXCR, one entry per CDR3 protein. Of roughly 500,000 distinct CDR3 sequences listed, around 11% are singletons. Sequencing used PBMCs. The source of these receptors is a human donor in good health (CMV status not recorded). Some clones in this sample may be carry-over from other donors' samples.

This clonotype was seen many times. The chain couples TRBV12-3 or TRBV12-4 to TRBJ1-3; D is unresolved. The V and J ends lost 1 base and 0 bases respectively, with 7 bases between them. The CDR3 totals 15 residues. The CDR3 region has the DNA TGTGCCAGCAGTTTAGAAGCGTCCTCTGGAAACACCATATATTTT. Protein sequence: CASSLEASSGNTIYF.

This clonotype showed up just a few times. Sequence at one end of the junction differs from germline and may be a read error. V and J are TRBV19 and TRBJ2-4, with D possibly being TRBD1 (5 bases). The CDR3 contains 15 residues. Germline lookup yields CDR1 LNHDA and CDR2 SQIVND (reference sequence). In DNA form, the CDR3 reads TGTGCCAGTAGTTCAGGGTACGCGGCCAAGAACATTCAGTACTTC. It encodes CASSSGYAAKNIQYF.